This T cell receptor beta chain was observed in a study of T-cell memory formation after mild COVID-19. Study information: The TCR clusters were mostly specific to one donor. Regarding the study as a whole: Among clones peaking at day 37 in the second wave, SARS-CoV-2 specificity remained unconfirmed.

This clonotype was seen a handful of times. The antigen remains undetermined. MiXCR, applied by TCRdb to the 5' RACE reads, yields one record per CDR3 protein. In the table there are roughly 150,000 distinct CDR3 sequences, 11% to 15% of which are singletons. The receptor was isolated from an adult woman who had mild COVID-19 (a few samples of this study predate the infection). Cell type and time point are not known. The sample was PBMCs or a T cell subset sorted from them (not recorded which).

The CDR3 protein is CASSYALAVHNEQFF. The CDR3 region has the DNA TGTGCCAGCAGTTACGCACTAGCGGTTCACAATGAGCAGTTCTTC. V gene TRBV6-2 or TRBV6-3 combines with J gene TRBJ2-1; 8 bases are a match to TRBD2. CDR1 and CDR2 (germline): MNHEY, SVGEGT. V trimming: 2 bases; J trimming: 5 bases; junction bases outside the gene matches: 5. CDR3 length: 15 amino acids.